These T cell receptor beta chains were read from a single sample in a study of CD8+CD57+ T cells in acquired aplastic anemia. TCRdb re-derived calls from the reads in MiXCR, one entry per CDR3 protein. Among fewer than 200,000 distinct CDR3 sequences, 55% to 75% were seen once, and the ten largest hold about 41%. The source material was sorted CD4+, CD8+, or CD8+CD57+ T cells (not recorded which) from PBMCs. The receptors were gathered from a human donor in good health. Each CDR3 is given with its conserved first and last residue. Each record gives: V gene, clone size, D gene, J gene, CDR3 protein, CDR3 DNA. The D gene is left open where the match is weak. Rows give clone size only sometimes, using once, few, many, or a class for an expanded clone.

v_call: TRBV7-9; clone_size: once; d_call: TRBD2; j_call: TRBJ2-3; cdr3_aa: CASRSSGGTDTQYF; cdr3_nt: TGTGCCAGCAGATCAAGCGGGGGGACAGATACGCAGTATTTT
v_call: TRBV9; clone_size: NA; d_call: TRBD2; j_call: TRBJ2-5; cdr3_aa: CASSLHSGGLQETQYF; cdr3_nt: TGTGCCAGCAGCCTCCATAGCGGGGGCCTCCAAGAGACCCAGTACTTC
v_call: TRBV11-2; clone_size: many; d_call: NA; j_call: TRBJ2-1; cdr3_aa: CASSLAPPYNEQFF; cdr3_nt: TGTGCCAGCAGCTTAGCCCCCCCCTACAATGAGCAGTTCTTC
v_call: TRBV12-3/TRBV12-4; clone_size: few; d_call: NA; j_call: TRBJ1-6; cdr3_aa: CASSPGYNSPLHF; cdr3_nt: TGTGCCAGCAGCCCTGGTTATAATTCACCCCTCCACTTT
v_call: TRBV5-6; clone_size: NA; d_call: NA; j_call: TRBJ1-1; cdr3_aa: CASSLGSDTEAFF; cdr3_nt: TGTGCCAGCAGCTTAGGGTCTGACACTGAAGCTTTCTTT
v_call: TRBV4-1; clone_size: NA; d_call: NA; j_call: TRBJ2-5; cdr3_aa: CASSPVGGQETQYF; cdr3_nt: TGCGCCAGCAGCCCGGTCGGGGGCCAAGAGACCCAGTACTTC
v_call: TRBV20-1; clone_size: NA; d_call: NA; j_call: TRBJ2-1; cdr3_aa: CSARGGGEANEQFF; cdr3_nt: TGCAGTGCTAGAGGAGGGGGGGAAGCCAATGAGCAGTTCTTC
v_call: TRBV7-3; clone_size: once; d_call: NA; j_call: TRBJ1-1; cdr3_aa: CASSLGPGDTEAFF; cdr3_nt: TGTGCCAGCAGCTTGGGGCCAGGGGACACTGAAGCTTTCTTC
v_call: TRBV6-1; clone_size: NA; d_call: TRBD1; j_call: TRBJ1-2; cdr3_aa: CASSPHDRGSYGYTF; cdr3_nt: TGTGCCAGCAGTCCTCATGACAGGGGAAGCTATGGCTACACCTTC
v_call: TRBV5-6; clone_size: NA; d_call: NA; j_call: TRBJ2-7; cdr3_aa: CASSSATRREQYF; cdr3_nt: TGTGCCAGCAGCTCCGCTACTAGACGCGAGCAGTACTTC